A single sample gave rise to the 17 T cell receptor beta chains below, sequenced in a study of early T cells in non-severe SARS-CoV-2 infection. TCRdb re-derived calls from the 5' RACE reads in MiXCR, one entry per CDR3 protein. The repertoire holds tens of thousands of distinct CDR3 sequences, with 3.5% to 5.5% as singletons. Sample: whole blood. The receptors originated from an adult who was a healthcare worker with PCR-confirmed SARS-CoV-2 infection or an uninfected control (not recorded which).

This clonotype was seen at least ten times. The chain recombines TRBV2 with TRBJ1-1, with 10 positions matching TRBD1. The V segment lost 6 bases and the J segment 3 bases; nucleotides outside the gene matches: 1. From germline, CDR1 is SNHLY and CDR2 FYNNEI. The CDR3 consists of 13 residues. The CDR3 DNA follows: TGTGCCAGCAGGGGACAGGGGTACACTGAAGCTTTCTTT. Translation gives CASRGQGYTEAFF.

This clonotype was seen many times. The chain combines TRBV7-2 with TRBJ2-1; the match to TRBD2 covers 9 bases. In germline, CDR1 is SGHTA, CDR2 FQGNSA. The CDR3 totals 15 residues. The V segment lost 6 bases and the J segment 7 bases; nucleotides outside the gene matches: 10. The CDR3 reads CASRREAGGANEQFF. The CDR3 nucleotides read TGTGCCAGCAGAAGGGAAGCGGGAGGCGCGAATGAGCAGTTCTTC.

This clonotype was found many times. The chain couples TRBV7-8 to TRBJ1-2; weak D call: TRBD1 (5 bases). This CDR3 contains 15 residues. The germline V and J ends were trimmed by 1 base and 3 bases, with 12 bases remaining between them. The germline V gene encodes CDR1 SGHVS and CDR2 FQNEAQ. For the CDR3, the DNA is TGTGCCAGCAGCTTAGTCGCGGGGGGATACTATGGCTACACCTTC. This encodes CASSLVAGGYYGYTF.

There are many counts of this clonotype. This sequence joins TRBV20-1 and TRBJ1-5; no clear D gene. V lost 6 bases and J 2 bases, leaving 14 bases between the germline ends. CDR1 and CDR2 (germline): DFQATT, SNEGSKA (reference sequence). This CDR3 contains 14 residues. The chain's CDR3 is CSATRSSGNQPQHF. CDR3 nucleotide sequence: TGCAGTGCAACCAGGTCCAGTGGCAATCAGCCCCAGCATTTT.

This clonotype was seen more than once but under ten times. The CDR3 reads CASSPPTAYEQYF. CDR3 DNA: TGTGCCAGCTCACCCCCCACTGCCTACGAGCAGTACTTC. The rearrangement uses TRBV18 and TRBJ2-7; D unresolved. This CDR3 has 13 amino acids. Trimming removed 3 bases at V and 2 bases at J, with 8 bases between. CDR1 and CDR2 from the germline V gene are KGHSH and LQKENI.

This clonotype was observed many times. The genes are TRBV12-3 or TRBV12-4 and TRBJ2-1; D may match TRBD1 or TRBD2 (6 bases each). This CDR3 region has 15 residues. V lost 6 bases to trimming and J lost 3 bases, with 15 bases between them. CDR3 loop: CASSPSGGLYNEQFF. The CDR3 DNA reads TGTGCCAGCAGCCCGTCCGGGGGCCTCTACAATGAGCAGTTCTTC.

This clonotype was seen ten or more times. The chain uses TRBV20-1 and TRBJ2-2; tentative D call: TRBD1 (6 bases). The germline V gene encodes CDR1 DFQATT and CDR2 SNEGSKA (reference sequence). This CDR3 comprises 13 residues. The germline V and J ends were trimmed by 2 bases and 7 bases, with 11 bases remaining between them. In DNA, the CDR3 is TGCAGTGCTAGACCCAGGGGCGTCGGGGAGCTGTTTTTT. This translates into CSARPRGVGELFF.

This clonotype was recorded at least ten times. The V and J genes are TRBV6-4 and TRBJ1-1; TRBD1 agrees at 8 bases. Trimming removed 3 bases from V and 3 bases from J; junction bases left unmatched: 0. The length of the CDR3 is 13 residues. Germline lookup yields CDR1 MRHNA and CDR2 SNTAGT. In nucleotides, the CDR3 is TGTGCCAGCAGTGAACAGGGGGACACTGAAGCTTTCTTT. Its translation: CASSEQGDTEAFF.

This clonotype was found many times. This rearrangement joins TRBV28 to TRBJ2-7; 9 bases are shared with TRBD2. Germline V gene sequence: CDR1 MDHEN, CDR2 SYDVKM. This CDR3 has 16 residues. J lost 2 bases, V lost 5 bases, and 10 bases had no gene match. CDR3 nucleotide sequence: TGTGCCAGCAGTCTTATAGCGGGAGAGAAACCCTACGAGCAGTACTTC. Translated: CASSLIAGEKPYEQYF.

This rearrangement joins TRBV6-5 to TRBJ1-1; D call uncertain. V lost 2 bases and J lost 2, with 9 bases in between. The CDR3 contains 14 residues. Germline lookup yields CDR1 MNHEY and CDR2 SVGAGI. The CDR3 nucleotides are TGTGCCAGCAGTTACGGGGTCAGAAACACTGAAGCTTTCTTT. It encodes CASSYGVRNTEAFF.

This clonotype was seen repeatedly, ten times or more. The chain has TRBV7-9 and TRBJ1-3; 7 nucleotides align to TRBD1. Looked up from germline, CDR1 is SEHNR and CDR2 is FQNEAQ (reference sequence). The ends lost 7 bases at V and 2 bases at J; junction bases unmatched: 5. The CDR3 length is 14 residues. CDR3 sequence: CASTRQGPGNTIYF. In DNA, the CDR3 is TGTGCCAGCACCAGACAGGGACCTGGAAACACCATATATTTT. The full variable domain, its missing parts supplied by reference TRBV7-9 and TRBJ1-3, is DTGVSQNPRHKITKRGQNVTFRCDPISEHNRLYWYRQTLGQGPEFLTYFQNEAQLEKSRLLSDRFSAERPKGSFSTLEIQRTEQGDSAMYLCASTRQGPGNTIYFGEGSWLTVV.

This clonotype was found many times. V usage is TRBV3-1 and J usage is TRBJ1-5; D is ambiguous. Between the trimmed V and J ends, which lost 1 base and 2 bases, there was a span of 9 bases. CDR1 LGHDT and CDR2 YNNKEL come from the germline V gene (reference sequence). The CDR3 has 15 residues. The CDR3: CASSQGVSGNQPQHF. CDR3 nucleotides: TGTGCCAGCAGCCAAGGCGTTTCGGGCAATCAGCCCCAGCATTTT.

This clonotype ranks as large (0.1 to 1%). The chain uses TRBV7-8 and TRBJ2-3; D is perhaps TRBD2 (6 bases). Trimming took off 5 bases at V and 3 bases at J, with 12 bases between the two ends. Germline V lookup: CDR1 SGHVS, CDR2 FQNEAQ. This CDR3 spans 14 amino acids. The CDR3: CASSLLALTDTQYF. CDR3 sequence (DNA): TGTGCCAGCAGCCTACTAGCTTTGACAGATACGCAGTATTTT.

This clonotype has a count of ten or more. The rearrangement uses TRBV12-3 or TRBV12-4 and TRBJ2-5, with 9 bases aligning to TRBD2. V lost 6 bases to trimming and J lost 4 bases; unmatched junction nucleotides: 3. The CDR3 consists of 13 residues. The CDR3 DNA is TGTGCCAGCAGGCTAGCGGGAAGAGAGACCCAGTACTTC. Its translation is CASRLAGRETQYF.

Note on this clonotype: This may arise from a read error, as a much more abundant clone is one base away. The chain carries TRBV7-3 and TRBJ1-6; tentative D call: TRBD1 (6 bases). In germline, CDR1 is SGHTA, CDR2 FQGTGA. The CDR3 consists of 15 residues. The CDR3 DNA reads TGTGCCAGCAGCTCCGGGACACCTGATAATTCATCCCTCCACTTT. It translates to CASSSGTPDNSSLHF.

By proportion, this clonotype is medium-sized (0.01 to 0.1%). V gene TRBV11-2 combines with J gene TRBJ2-3; D is possibly TRBD2 (6 bases). Germline-derived CDR1 and CDR2 are SGHAT and FQNNGV. The CDR3 is 14 amino acids. V was pared by 5 bases and J by 2 bases, with 11 bases between. CDR3 loop: CASSLEGLTDTQYF. The DNA for the CDR3 is TGTGCCAGCAGCCTGGAGGGCCTCACAGATACGCAGTATTTT.

To note about this clonotype: Germline and junction disagree at one end, which may indicate a read error. This chain connects TRBV6-2 or TRBV6-3 to TRBJ2-1; 11 nucleotides match TRBD2. CDR3 size: 15 residues. Per germline, CDR1 MNHEY and CDR2 SVGEGT. In DNA form, the CDR3 reads TGTGCCAGCAGTTTGGGACTAGCGGCCTACAATGAGCAGGTCTTC. Residues: CASSLGLAAYNEQVF.